A selection of T cell receptor beta chains follows, all from one sample in a study of blood T cell repertoires in COVID-19. Assay used: immunoSEQ multiplex PCR; TCRdb lists only in-frame clones, some missing. This table holds some 280,000 clones, roughly 80% found once. The sequencing sample was made of peripheral blood. These receptors were obtained from a woman aged 45-60 years with active or convalescent COVID-19. Each CDR3 is given with its conserved first and last residue. A D gene is named only where the DNA matches it firmly. Clone size is stated in some rows and not others, as once, few, many or a class when expanded.

CDR3: CASAQGSRNTEAFF
DNA: TGTGCCAGCGCCCAGGGTTCCCGGAACACTGAAGCTTTCTTT
J: TRBJ1-1
D: NA
size: NA
V: TRBV28

CDR3: CASSRGHGAEAFF
DNA: TGTGCCAGCAGCCGTGGCCACGGGGCTGAAGCTTTCTTT
J: TRBJ1-1
D: NA
size: NA
V: TRBV27

CDR3: CASNARGRTEAFF
DNA: TGTGCCAGCAATGCCAGGGGGAGGACTGAAGCTTTCTTT
J: TRBJ1-1
D: TRBD1
size: once
V: TRBV27

CDR3: CASSQNEGADTQYF
DNA: TGTGCTAGCAGCCAAAATGAGGGGGCGGATACGCAGTATTTT
J: TRBJ2-3
D: TRBD1
size: NA
V: TRBV7-7

CDR3: CASSQSGQGRGLAGVPYEQYF
DNA: TGCGCCAGCAGTCAATCAGGCCAGGGGAGGGGACTAGCGGGTGTCCCCTACGAGCAGTACTTC
J: TRBJ2-7
D: TRBD2
size: once
V: TRBV23-1

CDR3: CAISFEAGSYGYTF
DNA: TGTGCCATCAGTTTTGAGGCGGGTTCCTATGGCTACACCTTC
J: TRBJ1-2
D: NA
size: NA
V: TRBV10-3

CDR3: CASSADRGTEAFF
DNA: TGTGCCAGCAGTGCGGACAGGGGTACTGAAGCTTTCTTT
J: TRBJ1-1
D: TRBD1
size: NA
V: TRBV6-4

CDR3: CSVVIRPGQGVGGTQYF
DNA: TGCAGCGTTGTAATAAGACCGGGACAGGGGGTTGGCGGGACCCAGTACTTC
J: TRBJ2-5
D: TRBD1
size: once
V: TRBV29-1

CDR3: CSVEAGQGSGYTF
DNA: TGCAGCGTTGAAGCTGGACAGGGTAGTGGCTACACCTTC
J: TRBJ1-2
D: TRBD1
size: NA
V: TRBV29-1

CDR3: CASSTGGRGSYEQYF
DNA: TGTGCCAGCAGTACTGGCGGGCGGGGTTCCTACGAGCAGTACTTC
J: TRBJ2-7
D: NA
size: NA
V: TRBV6-5

CDR3: CASTADGGYGYTF
DNA: TGTGCCAGCACCGCGGACGGAGGGTATGGCTACACCTTC
J: TRBJ1-2
D: NA
size: NA
V: TRBV6-5

CDR3: CASSPSDRIEKLFF
DNA: TGTGCCAGCAGCCCCTCGGACAGAATTGAAAAACTGTTTTTT
J: TRBJ1-4
D: NA
size: NA
V: TRBV6-6

CDR3: CASSGTGGSYGYTF
DNA: TGTGCCAGCAGTGGGACAGGGGGCTCTTATGGCTACACCTTC
J: TRBJ1-2
D: TRBD1
size: NA
V: TRBV2

CDR3: CASSQDGDSSNQPQHF
DNA: TGTGCCAGCAGCCAAGACGGGGACAGCTCCAATCAGCCCCAGCATTTT
J: TRBJ1-5
D: TRBD1
size: NA
V: TRBV4-2

CDR3: CASSPGGERGSDTQYF
DNA: TGTGCCAGCAGTCCCGGGGGAGAGCGGGGCTCAGATACGCAGTATTTT
J: TRBJ2-3
D: TRBD2
size: NA
V: TRBV5-4

CDR3: CASSLGSVGEQYF
DNA: TGTGCCAGCAGCTTAGGATCCGTCGGCGAGCAGTACTTC
J: TRBJ2-7
D: NA
size: NA
V: TRBV11-3

CDR3: CASSPSFSSYNEQFF
DNA: TGTGCCAGCAGCCCGAGTTTTAGCTCCTACAATGAGCAGTTCTTC
J: TRBJ2-1
D: NA
size: few
V: TRBV7-9

CDR3: CASRELLAGTLQYF
DNA: TGTGCCAGCAGGGAGCTTCTAGCGGGAACACTACAGTACTTC
J: TRBJ2-7
D: TRBD2
size: NA
V: TRBV13

CDR3: CASKQGAGYGYTF
DNA: TGTGCCAGCAAGCAAGGGGCTGGCTATGGCTACACCTTC
J: TRBJ1-2
D: NA
size: NA
V: TRBV6-5

CDR3: CASSPGVGADGYTF
DNA: TGCGCCAGCAGCCCCGGGGTGGGGGCTGATGGCTACACCTTC
J: TRBJ1-2
D: NA
size: NA
V: TRBV5-1

CDR3: CASSFADRGFLFF
DNA: TGTGCCAGCAGCTTCGCGGACAGGGGGTTTCTGTTCTTC
J: TRBJ2-1
D: TRBD1
size: few
V: TRBV7-9

CDR3: CSATRNYGYTF
DNA: TGCAGTGCTACGAGGAACTATGGCTACACCTTC
J: TRBJ1-2
D: NA
size: few
V: TRBV20-1

CDR3: CASVRGGLHTDTQYF
DNA: TGTGCCAGCGTCCGTGGGGGACTCCACACAGATACGCAGTATTTT
J: TRBJ2-3
D: NA
size: NA
V: TRBV6-7

CDR3: CASSPGQVTLHEQYF
DNA: TGTGCCAGCAGTCCTGGACAGGTTACCTTACACGAGCAGTACTTC
J: TRBJ2-7
D: TRBD1
size: NA
V: TRBV28

CDR3: CASPTTGDQRTGELFF
DNA: TGTGCCAGCCCGACAACAGGGGATCAGAGAACCGGGGAGCTGTTTTTT
J: TRBJ2-2
D: TRBD1
size: NA
V: TRBV18

CDR3: CASSRIPTGGLLRF
DNA: TGTGCCAGCAGCCGAATACCCACAGGGGGCCTACTACGGTTC
J: TRBJ1-2
D: TRBD1
size: NA
V: TRBV3-1/TRBV3-2

CDR3: CASSLDPHRAEKLFF
DNA: TGTGCCAGCAGCTTGGATCCACACCGAGCGGAAAAACTGTTTTTT
J: TRBJ1-4
D: NA
size: NA
V: TRBV5-8

CDR3: CASSPTGNQPQHF
DNA: TGTGCCAGCTCACCTACAGGGAATCAGCCCCAGCATTTT
J: TRBJ1-5
D: NA
size: NA
V: TRBV18

CDR3: CASSYDWDRGGDTIYF
DNA: TGTGCCAGCAGTTACGATTGGGACAGAGGAGGGGACACCATATATTTT
J: TRBJ1-3
D: TRBD1
size: NA
V: TRBV6-5

CDR3: CASSQDLRGRGYGYTF
DNA: TGTGCCAGCAGCCAAGATCTTCGAGGCAGGGGTTATGGCTACACCTTC
J: TRBJ1-2
D: NA
size: few
V: TRBV14

CDR3: CASTRTANTEAFF
DNA: TGTGCCAGCACCCGAACAGCGAACACTGAAGCTTTCTTT
J: TRBJ1-1
D: NA
size: many
V: TRBV6-5

CDR3: CASSLDRGHHNEQFF
DNA: TGTGCCAGCAGCTTGGACAGGGGACACCACAATGAGCAGTTCTTC
J: TRBJ2-1
D: TRBD1
size: NA
V: TRBV7-3

CDR3: CASSGQTYNSPLHF
DNA: TGTGCCAGCAGCGGACAGACTTATAATTCACCCCTCCACTTT
J: TRBJ1-6
D: NA
size: NA
V: TRBV9

CDR3: CASTFGHAGGETQYF
DNA: TGTGCCAGCACCTTCGGGCACGCGGGCGGTGAGACCCAGTACTTC
J: TRBJ2-5
D: NA
size: NA
V: TRBV7-9